This is a list of T cell receptor beta chains from one sample in a study of blood T cell repertoires in COVID-19. Some clones are missing from TCRdb's copy, which holds only in-frame ones; the method was immunoSEQ multiplex PCR. This table has 200,000 to 250,000 clones, around nine tenths appearing once. The sequenced material came from peripheral blood. These receptors came from a man between 60 and 75 years old who had recovered from COVID-19. CDR3s include the opening cysteine and the closing phenylalanine or tryptophan. A D gene is named only where the DNA matches it firmly.

J,D,V,CDR3,DNA
TRBJ1-5,NA,TRBV5-1,CASSLDPTAVWHF,TGCGCCAGCAGCTTGGATCCCACCGCAGTGTGGCATTTT
TRBJ2-1,NA,TRBV11-2,CASSLIGQNEQFF,TGTGCCAGCAGCTTAATTGGGCAGAATGAGCAGTTCTTC
TRBJ2-1,NA,TRBV6-5,CASSRHRDEQFF,TGTGCCAGCAGCAGACATAGAGATGAGCAGTTCTTC
TRBJ2-7,NA,TRBV11-2,CASSFRGFEQYF,TGTGCCAGCAGCTTTAGGGGTTTCGAGCAGTACTTC
TRBJ1-6,NA,TRBV6-5,CASSYGIGAASPLHF,TGTGCCAGCAGTTACGGGATTGGGGCAGCGTCACCCCTCCACTTT
TRBJ2-7,TRBD1,TRBV11-2,CASSSAGTGSSYEQYF,TGTGCCAGCAGCTCCGCCGGGACAGGTTCCTCCTACGAGCAGTACTTC
TRBJ2-1,TRBD2,TRBV5-4,CASSSTTSGGYNEQFF,TGTGCCAGCAGCTCGACCACTAGCGGGGGCTACAATGAGCAGTTCTTC
TRBJ2-1,TRBD2,TRBV7-8,CASSLQAGGGGNEQFF,TGTGCCAGCAGCCTACAAGCGGGAGGAGGGGGAAATGAGCAGTTCTTC
TRBJ2-5,NA,TRBV29-1,CSVDRGDQETQYF,TGCAGCGTTGACAGGGGAGACCAAGAGACCCAGTACTTC
TRBJ1-5,TRBD1,TRBV6-5,CASEGRGQQHQPQHF,TGTGCCAGCGAAGGCAGGGGGCAGCAGCATCAGCCCCAGCATTTT
TRBJ2-7,TRBD1,TRBV19,CASSRHTPGQASYEQYF,TGTGCCAGTAGTCGGCATACCCCGGGACAGGCCTCCTACGAGCAGTACTTC
TRBJ2-4,TRBD2,TRBV12-5,CARPSSGGLAKNIQYF,TGTGCTAGACCTTCTAGCGGGGGCCTAGCCAAAAACATTCAGTACTTC
TRBJ2-2,TRBD2,TRBV6-6,CASMETSVTGELFF,TGTGCCAGCATGGAGACTAGCGTCACCGGGGAGCTGTTTTTT
TRBJ2-7,NA,TRBV21-1,CASSNKGAEVSYEQYF,TGTGCCAGCAGCAATAAAGGCGCTGAGGTCTCCTACGAGCAGTACTTC
TRBJ2-5,NA,TRBV30,CAWSVTRETQYF,TGTGCCTGGAGTGTTACGAGGGAGACCCAGTACTTC